Listed below are T cell receptor beta chains from one sample, sequenced in a study of Tregs in tolerant kidney transplant recipients. The assay was immunoSEQ multiplex PCR, and TCRdb's table has in-frame clones only and misses some. Of tens of thousands of clones listed, 85% to 95% are singletons. Source: Tregs from blood, taken before the transplant. The receptors originated from a human donor who received a combined kidney and bone marrow transplant. The CDR3 runs from the conserved cysteine through the conserved F or W. A D gene is named only where the DNA matches it firmly. Size is stated for part of the rows, as once, few or many counts, or as a class when the clone is expanded.

NA | NA | TRBJ2-1 | 15 | TRBV29-1 | TGCAGCGTTGGGGGTGTACAGGAATTCTACAATGAGCAGTTCTTC | CSVGGVQEFYNEQFF
NA | TRBD1 | TRBJ2-3 | 14 | TRBV29-1 | TGCAGCGTCCTCCGGGACAGGGGCACAGATACGCAGTATTTT | CSVLRDRGTDTQYF
NA | NA | TRBJ1-2 | 15 | TRBV5-1 | TGCGCCAGCAGCTTGGATGGCCAGGGTCTCGATGGCTACACCTTC | CASSLDGQGLDGYTF
NA | TRBD2 | TRBJ2-7 | 20 | TRBV11-3 | TGTGCCAGCAGCTTAGAAGGGGGACTAGCGGGAGGGATAGGGAGGTACGAGCAGTACTTC | CASSLEGGLAGGIGRYEQYF
NA | NA | TRBJ1-1 | 13 | TRBV5-1 | TGCGCCAGCAGCTTGTCAGAATACACTGAAGCTTTCTTT | CASSLSEYTEAFF
NA | NA | TRBJ2-1 | 13 | TRBV30 | TGTGCCTGGAAAGGCGTTTCCTACAATGAGCAGTTCTTC | CAWKGVSYNEQFF
NA | TRBD1 | TRBJ1-2 | 16 | TRBV7-2 | TGTGCCAGCAGCTTAGGACTGGGGACAGGGGGCGATGGCTACACCTTC | CASSLGLGTGGDGYTF
once | TRBD1 | TRBJ2-2 | 15 | TRBV5-8 | TGTGCCAGCAGCCCTCTGACAGGGGCGGCCGGGGAGCTGTTTTTT | CASSPLTGAAGELFF
NA | NA | TRBJ2-7 | 15 | TRBV5-6 | TGTGCCAGCAGCTTGGGGCACAAGAGCTCCTACGAGCAGTACTTC | CASSLGHKSSYEQYF
NA | NA | TRBJ1-2 | 14 | TRBV28 | TGTGCCAGCAGTTTGCGGACAGAATCTTATGGCTACACCTTC | CASSLRTESYGYTF
NA | TRBD2 | TRBJ2-1 | 15 | TRBV27 | TGTGCCAGCAGAATAAGTGGACTAGCGAACAATGAGCAGTTCTTC | CASRISGLANNEQFF
NA | NA | TRBJ2-4 | 14 | TRBV5-1 | TGCGCCAGCAGCTTGGGGTTTCAGGGAGGCATTCAGTACTTC | CASSLGFQGGIQYF
NA | NA | TRBJ1-2 | 13 | TRBV10-2 | TGCGCCAGCAGTGAGTCGTCCGGGCACGGCTACACCTTC | CASSESSGHGYTF
NA | TRBD1 | TRBJ2-3 | 17 | TRBV29-1 | TGCAGCGTGGGCGGTACCGGGACAGGGTTTGACACAGATACGCAGTATTTT | CSVGGTGTGFDTDTQYF
few | TRBD1 | TRBJ1-5 | 16 | TRBV27 | TGTGCCAGCAGTTTGGGTACAGGGGGCCATTGGCAGCCCCAGCATTTT | CASSLGTGGHWQPQHF
NA | TRBD2 | TRBJ2-1 | 15 | TRBV9 | TGTGCCAGCAGCGCCGCTAGCGGGAGTGTGTGGGAGCAGTTCTTC | CASSAASGSVWEQFF
NA | NA | TRBJ1-2 | 15 | TRBV19 | TGTGCCAGTAGTATCGAGGGATCAACTAACTATGGCTACACCTTC | CASSIEGSTNYGYTF
NA | TRBD2 | TRBJ2-3 | 14 | TRBV10-3 | TGTGCCATCAAGGAGCGGGAGGTCTCGGGTACGCAGTATTTT | CAIKEREVSGTQYF
NA | NA | TRBJ2-3 | 15 | TRBV7-9 | TGTGCCAGCAGCCCCTCCCAGGCTCGCACAGATACGCAGTATTTT | CASSPSQARTDTQYF
NA | TRBD1 | TRBJ1-6 | 15 | TRBV5-1 | TGCGCCAGCAGCTGGGACAGTGTCTATAATTCACCCCTCCACTTT | CASSWDSVYNSPLHF
NA | NA | TRBJ2-3 | 13 | TRBV6-1 | TGTGCCACCCTCCTAAAGAGCACAGATACGCAGTATTTT | CATLLKSTDTQYF
NA | NA | TRBJ1-2 | 13 | TRBV6-1 | TGTGCCAGCAGTGAAGCCCAGAACTATGGCTACACCTTC | CASSEAQNYGYTF
once | TRBD2 | TRBJ2-7 | 17 | TRBV5-1 | TGCGCCAGCAGCGGAGACTATACTAGCGGGAGACCCTACGAGCAGTACTTC | CASSGDYTSGRPYEQYF
NA | NA | TRBJ1-5 | 14 | TRBV5-1 | TGCGCCAGCAGCTTGGAGGGCCAAAATCAGCCCCAGCATTTT | CASSLEGQNQPQHF
NA | NA | TRBJ1-6 | 16 | TRBV18 | TGTGCCAGCTCACCACGGGGACTCTCCTATAATTCACCCCTCCACTTT | CASSPRGLSYNSPLHF
NA | TRBD2 | TRBJ2-2 | 16 | TRBV7-9 | TGTGCCAGCAGAAGGAGACTAGCGGGAGGGGCCGGGGAGCTGTTTTTT | CASRRRLAGGAGELFF
few | NA | TRBJ2-3 | 15 | TRBV7-3 | TGTGCCAGCAGCCGACAGGGAGGGAGAACAGATACGCAGTATTTT | CASSRQGGRTDTQYF
NA | NA | TRBJ1-4 | 15 | TRBV4-1 | TGCGCCAGCAGCCATCCGGGACAAGCTAATGAAAAACTGTTTTTT | CASSHPGQANEKLFF
NA | NA | TRBJ1-1 | 13 | TRBV11-2 | TGTGCCAGCAGCCTGACGCCTGACACTGAAGCTTTCTTT | CASSLTPDTEAFF
NA | NA | TRBJ2-7 | 12 | TRBV30 | TGTGCCTGGAATTGGGGGAGTTACGAGCAGTACTTC | CAWNWGSYEQYF
NA | TRBD2 | TRBJ2-7 | 15 | TRBV9 | TGTGCCAGCAGCCCCCGACTAGCGGTGCCCTACGAGCAGTACTTC | CASSPRLAVPYEQYF
NA | TRBD2 | TRBJ2-1 | 15 | TRBV11-3 | TGTGCCAGCAGCTTTATGGCTAGCGGGATCAATGAGCAGTTCTTC | CASSFMASGINEQFF
NA | NA | TRBJ2-4 | 15 | TRBV6-5 | TGTGCCAGCAGTTACTCGATGGAGGGGCAAAACATTCAGTACTTC | CASSYSMEGQNIQYF
NA | NA | TRBJ2-7 | 12 | TRBV2 | TGTGCCAGCTTTGAACTCACCTACGAGCAGTACTTC | CASFELTYEQYF
NA | NA | TRBJ1-2 | 13 | TRBV6-5 | TGTGCCAGCAGTTACGCAGGGAGGGATGGCTACACCTTC | CASSYAGRDGYTF
NA | TRBD2 | TRBJ2-1 | 17 | TRBV4-1 | TGCGCCAGCAGCCAATTTAAAGGCGGGGGGGGATACAATGAGCAGTTCTTC | CASSQFKGGGGYNEQFF
NA | TRBD1 | TRBJ1-2 | 14 | TRBV7-2 | TGTGCCAGCAGCTTAGGGCAGGGGGGCTATGGCTACACCTTC | CASSLGQGGYGYTF
once | NA | TRBJ2-7 | 13 | TRBV19 | TGTGCCAGTAAGGGATCCCGGCCCTACGAGCAGTACTTC | CASKGSRPYEQYF
NA | TRBD2 | TRBJ2-7 | 15 | TRBV7-3 | TGTGCCAGCAGCCCAGGTGTAGCGGGAGTCCACGAGCAGTACTTC | CASSPGVAGVHEQYF
NA | TRBD2 | TRBJ2-1 | 14 | TRBV7-2 | TGTGCCAGCAGCCGGGGACTAGTAGGCTCTGAGCAGTTCTTC | CASSRGLVGSEQFF
NA | NA | TRBJ2-3 | 13 | TRBV28 | TGTGCCACTAATCAGGAGAGCACAGATACGCAGTATTTT | CATNQESTDTQYF
NA | NA | TRBJ1-2 | 13 | TRBV6-4 | TGTGCCAGCAGTGACTCTGATGGCTATGGCTACACCTTC | CASSDSDGYGYTF
NA | TRBD1 | TRBJ2-7 | 14 | TRBV19 | TGTGCCAGTAGTCCCAGACAGGGGTCGATGGAGCAGTACTTC | CASSPRQGSMEQYF
NA | TRBD2 | TRBJ2-7 | 15 | TRBV11-3 | TGTGCCAGCAGCCGAACTAGCGGGGGCACCTACGAGCAGTACTTC | CASSRTSGGTYEQYF
NA | TRBD2 | TRBJ2-7 | 12 | TRBV28 | TGTGCCAGCTTGGGGGGGAGGTACGAGCAGTACTTC | CASLGGRYEQYF
NA | TRBD2 | TRBJ2-2 | 17 | TRBV7-9 | TGTGCCAGCAGCTTAGTATGGACTAGCGCAAACACCGGGGAGCTGTTTTTT | CASSLVWTSANTGELFF
NA | TRBD1 | TRBJ1-2 | 14 | TRBV28 | TGTGCCAGCAGTTTCCCCGACAGGGTGGGGGGCTACACCTTC | CASSFPDRVGGYTF
NA | NA | TRBJ2-3 | 17 | TRBV28 | TGTGCCAGCAGTTTTCCAGTGGGGAGTGTTAGCACAGATACGCAGTATTTT | CASSFPVGSVSTDTQYF
NA | NA | TRBJ2-1 | 15 | TRBV11-3 | TGTGCCAGCAGCTTAGGGGGGAGCGGCCACAATGAGCAGTTCTTC | CASSLGGSGHNEQFF
once | NA | TRBJ2-3 | 16 | TRBV5-4 | TGTGCCAGCAGCTTGGGCGGGGTGGGAGGATCAGATACGCAGTATTTT | CASSLGGVGGSDTQYF
NA | TRBD2 | TRBJ2-1 | 15 | TRBV5-1 | TGCGCCAGCAGCTTGGGGACTAGCGGGAGTGGGGAGCAGTTCTTC | CASSLGTSGSGEQFF
NA | NA | TRBJ1-5 | 15 | TRBV2 | TGTGCCAGCAGTGAGGATGTCGGGAGCAATCAGCCCCAGCATTTT | CASSEDVGSNQPQHF
NA | TRBD1 | TRBJ1-1 | 13 | TRBV10-3 | TGTGCCACCCGGGACAGGGAGAACACTGAAGCTTTCTTT | CATRDRENTEAFF
NA | TRBD2 | TRBJ2-1 | 16 | TRBV19 | TGTGCCAGTAGTAAAACTAGCGGGAGGGCCTTAAATGAGCAGTTCTTC | CASSKTSGRALNEQFF
NA | NA | TRBJ2-7 | 15 | TRBV28 | TGTGCCAGCAGTTTATCACGGCCCAGGGTCAACGAGCAGTACTTC | CASSLSRPRVNEQYF
NA | TRBD2 | TRBJ2-4 | 16 | TRBV6-6 | TGTGCCAGCAGTTACCCGCAGGCGGCTAGCGGTTACATTCAGTACTTC | CASSYPQAASGYIQYF
NA | NA | TRBJ2-3 | 11 | TRBV28 | TGTGCCACCAGTAGGGGGGGGATTCGGTATTTT | CATSRGGIRYF
NA | TRBD1 | TRBJ2-7 | 14 | TRBV5-1 | TGCGCCAGCAGCGCGGGGACAGGGAACTACGAGCAGTACTTC | CASSAGTGNYEQYF